This record concerns one T cell receptor beta chain sequence. Its specificity is unknown. This record belongs to a study of cytomegalovirus exposure and HLA in healthy donors. The CDR3 contains 17 residues. The V gene's germline CDR1 is SGHVS and CDR2 FNYEAQ. Trimming cost V 5 bases and J 7 bases; bases outside gene matches: 14. Sequencing used immunoSEQ multiplex PCR; TCRdb keeps in-frame clones, though not all of them. The sample shows fewer than 100,000 clones, approximately 93% of them seen only once. General study findings and limits: Reported results showed that the classifier diagnosed cytomegalovirus status with high specificity and sensitivity. In vitro assays verified that three CMV-associated chains recognized CMV antigens specifically. The tendency of first-cohort TCR clusters to co-occur in the 120 or so validation repertoires emerged from a later analysis.

Sequencing input: PBMCs. This sequence joins TRBV7-6 and TRBJ1-1; 12 bases match TRBD1. This receptor was identified in a woman aged 18-30 years in good health and CMV-seropositive. The CDR3 region is CASSAGQGGTGGFEAFF. CDR3 DNA sequence: TGTGCCAGCAGCGCAGGGCAGGGGGGGACAGGGGGCTTTGAAGCTTTCTTT.